This T cell receptor beta chain was sequenced in a study of cytomegalovirus exposure and HLA in healthy donors. The study's findings and limits: Investigators reported around 150 TCR beta chains as tied to cytomegalovirus. The classifier reportedly diagnosed cytomegalovirus status with high specificity and sensitivity. As confirmed in vitro, three CMV-associated chains were specific for CMV antigens.

CDR1 and CDR2 (germline): SGHRS, YFSETQ. The V gene lost 4 bases and the J gene lost 4 bases, with 11 bases spanning the gap. This CDR3 contains 14 residues. The protocol was immunoSEQ multiplex PCR, while the TCRdb copy is restricted to in-frame clones and leaves out a portion. The table lists around 250,000 clones, 90% of them singletons. A word on this clone: No antigen is known for it.

The donors were part of the validation cohort of more than 90 subjects. That cohort was separate from the first cohort, which comprised fewer than 800 subjects. The sample consisted of PBMCs. The sequence came from a young woman in good health and CMV-seronegative. The V call is TRBV5-1, the J call TRBJ2-2; the D gene is possibly TRBD2 (7 bases). In nucleotides, the CDR3 is TGCGCCAGCAGCCAGGGAGGGGGCACCGGGGAGCTGTTTTTT. It specifies CASSQGGGTGELFF.